This T cell receptor (beta chain) was profiled in a study of OX40 agonist ivuxolimab in advanced cancers. Looking at the study overall: Previous treatment with anti-PD-1, anti-PD-L1 or anti-CTLA-4 therapy was allowed; roughly 40% had received some.

Autoimmune disease history or systemic immunosuppression disqualified patients. TCRdb's copy holds only in-frame clones and misses some; the assay was immunoSEQ multiplex PCR. Among 45,000 to 65,000 clones listed, 60% to 80% were seen once. Trimming took 1 base from V and 6 from J, leaving 13 bases between them. CDR3 length equals 15 residues. Germline loops: CDR1 KGHSY, CDR2 FQNENV. The chain is built from TRBV16 and TRBJ1-5; no definite D call. This clonotype originated in an adult with an advanced solid tumor such as melanoma, head and neck, liver or kidney cancer. The sample consisted of CD4+ or CD8+ T cells sorted from blood, taken in a trial of the OX40 agonist ivuxolimab. CDR3 residues: CASSQFPGDGQPQHF. CDR3 DNA sequence: TGTGCCAGCAGCCAATTTCCCGGGGATGGTCAGCCCCAGCATTTT.